This TCR beta chain was documented in a study of blood T cell repertoires in COVID-19. Study summary: The analysed material was cDNA or gDNA that came from T cells, B-cell-depleted T cells, or PBMCs.

In the authors' workflow: Amplified reference gene primers provided the basis for estimating nucleated cell counts. Clones were sequenced by immunoSEQ multiplex PCR, and TCRdb holds only the in-frame ones, with some missing. Clonal size and the V and J genes are those of that table, whereas D and trimming came from the DNA. The sample records some 120,000 clones, roughly 90% being singletons. The germline V and J ends were trimmed by 2 bases and 4 bases, with 5 bases remaining between them. The CDR3 extends over 12 amino acids. The Seattle patients joined while their infection was active and were tracked longitudinally afterward.

Sequencing input: peripheral blood. The origin of this receptor is a man aged 60 to 69 with COVID-19, enrolled during active disease. V is TRBV12-3 or TRBV12-4 and J is TRBJ2-5, with D possibly being TRBD1 (5 bases). The CDR3 bases are TGTGCCAGCAGTTTAACAGGAGAGACCCAGTACTTC. This translates into CASSLTGETQYF.